Below, 32 T cell receptor beta chains from the same sample are listed, as sequenced in a study of T cells expressing NK-cell markers. TCRdb reanalyzed the 5' RACE reads, giving one entry per CDR3 protein sequence and no DNA. The sample yields approximately 380,000 distinct CDR3 sequences, of which the top ten take up 5% to 5.5%. Sequenced input: blood T cells: a sorted CD56 or NKG2C T cell subset, CD4+ or CD8+ T cells, or bulk PBMC T cells (not recorded which). All receptors derive from a man aged 18-75 years in good health.

The rearrangement joins TRBV2 to TRBJ1-6; TCRdb proposes TRBD1, but this gene call is untestable without DNA. CDR1 is SNHLY, CDR2 FYNNEI, per germline. This CDR3 has 14 residues. CDR3 sequence: CASSETGANSPLHF.

The chain recombines TRBV25-1 with TRBJ2-4. CDR1 and CDR2 from the germline V gene are MGHDK and SYGVNS. The CDR3 length is 12 residues. CDR3 in amino acids: CAGRPFKNIQYF.

The chain employs TRBV6-1 and TRBJ2-7; absent DNA, TCRdb's TRBD1 call cannot be checked. CDR3 size: 15 residues. Germline V lookup: CDR1 MNHNS, CDR2 SASEGT. The CDR3 here is CASSTAGQSVHEQYF.

The chain uses TRBV21-1 and TRBJ2-1; the D call of TRBD1 rests on TCRdb alone, since no DNA is present to check it. TRBV21-1 is listed as a pseudogene. The CDR3 extends over 15 amino acids. CDR3 amino acids: CASSSPGQVYNEQFF.

The chain recombines TRBV5-1 with TRBJ2-7; lacking DNA, the TRBD1 call made by TCRdb goes unchecked. Per the germline V gene, CDR1 is SGHRS and CDR2 is YFSETQ. The CDR3 spans 13 residues. CDR3: CASHYRGGNEQYF.

The chain links TRBV29-1 to TRBJ1-2; TCRdb's D gene call, TRBD1, goes unchecked for lack of DNA. CDR3 size: 15 residues. Per germline, CDR1 SQVTM and CDR2 ANQGSEA. The CDR3 sequence: CSVEDLGRGVGGYTF.

The V gene is TRBV20-1, the J gene TRBJ2-7; TCRdb calls TRBD1, which cannot be checked without DNA. Germline CDR1 DFQATT, CDR2 SNEGSKA (reference sequence). CDR3 length equals 12 residues. The CDR3 sequence: CSATRTGNEQYF.

The genes are TRBV15 and TRBJ2-1. The germline gives CDR1 LNHNV, CDR2 YYDKDF (reference sequence). The CDR3 runs to 15 residues. The CDR3 sequence: CATSRDLTPRLEQFF.

The J gene is TRBJ2-5, the V gene TRBV6-1. This CDR3 has 16 residues. CDR1 is MNHNS and CDR2 is SASEGT in the germline V gene. The CDR3 is CASRRLHAAYQETQYF.

The genes are TRBV12-3 or TRBV12-4 and TRBJ2-7; the TRBD1 assignment by TCRdb is unverifiable without DNA. The CDR3 is 16 residues long. The CDR3 sequence: CASSFGQGLRMYEQYF.

J is TRBJ2-7 and V is TRBV20-1. Germline assignment: CDR1 DFQATT and CDR2 SNEGSKA (reference sequence). The CDR3 loop spans 16 amino acids. CDR3 protein: CSARGSQGRLSYEQYF.

V is TRBV7-8 and J is TRBJ2-7; the TCRdb D gene call, TRBD1, has no DNA to confirm it. Germline V gene lookup returns CDR1 SGHVS and CDR2 FQNEAQ. The CDR3 consists of 15 residues. The CDR3 region is CASTRLMTGSYEQYF.

V and J are TRBV7-8 and TRBJ2-7. The CDR3 spans 14 residues. Germline values: CDR1 SGHVS, CDR2 FQNEAQ. The CDR3 loop is CASSLGSLWDEQYF.

The CDR3 sequence: CSAINNPKNIQYF. V and J are TRBV20-1 and TRBJ2-4. Germline CDR1 DFQATT, CDR2 SNEGSKA (reference sequence). The CDR3 runs to 13 residues.

This chain connects TRBV28 to TRBJ2-1; TCRdb's D gene call, TRBD1, goes unchecked for lack of DNA. The CDR3 is 15 amino acids. CDR1 is MDHEN, CDR2 SYDVKM, per germline. The CDR3 sequence: CASRSDRGRRNEQFF.

J is TRBJ1-1 and V is TRBV12-3 or TRBV12-4; the TRBD1 assignment by TCRdb is unverifiable without DNA. The CDR3 consists of 17 residues. The CDR3 loop is CASNNPTGAGMNTEAFF.

The rearrangement joins TRBV3-1 to TRBJ2-4; with no DNA, the TCRdb D assignment of TRBD2 cannot be verified. CDR1 is LGHDT, CDR2 YNNKEL, per germline (reference sequence). The CDR3 covers 20 residues. The CDR3: CASSLTTSREGYLAKNIQYF.

The V call is TRBV20-1, the J call TRBJ2-5. The CDR3 spans 15 residues. CDR1 DFQATT and CDR2 SNEGSKA come from the germline V gene (reference sequence). This chain's CDR3 is CSARDPGAAQETQYF.

The rearrangement joins TRBV6-2 or TRBV6-3 to TRBJ1-6; the TRBD1 assignment by TCRdb is unverifiable without DNA. Per germline, CDR1 MNHEY and CDR2 SVGEGT. The length of the CDR3 is 14 residues. CDR3 loop: CASRDGTSGSPLHF.

The chain uses TRBV5-1 and TRBJ1-2; TCRdb lists TRBD1, though no DNA is available to test this call. Germline CDR1 and CDR2: SGHRS and YFSETQ. The CDR3 is made up of 15 amino acids. The CDR3 region is CASSRLGQGTNGYTF. Full variable domain (outside the CDR3, taken from reference TRBV5-1 and TRBJ1-2): KAGVTQTPRYLIKTRGQQVTLSCSPISGHRSVSWYQQTPGQGLQFLFEYFSETQRNKGNFPGRFSGRQFSNSRSEMNVSTLELGDSALYLCASSRLGQGTNGYTFGSGTRLTVV.

This rearrangement joins TRBV5-1 to TRBJ2-7; TCRdb reports TRBD1, a call that lacks DNA to check it against. The CDR3 consists of 16 residues. Looked up from germline, CDR1 is SGHRS and CDR2 is YFSETQ. CDR3 sequence: CASSLGTGGAGGEQYF.

The chain recombines TRBV19 with TRBJ2-2. CDR3 size: 16 residues. Germline CDR1 and CDR2: LNHDA and SQIVND (reference sequence). The CDR3 spells CASSTKTIMGFGELFF.

The CDR3 loop reads CASSFFTGHEQFF. This chain uses TRBV12-3 or TRBV12-4 with TRBJ2-1; without DNA, the TCRdb call of TRBD1 cannot be checked. The CDR3 sequence is 13 residues long.

The chain joins TRBV19 to TRBJ2-3; the TCRdb call, TRBD1, lacks DNA for checking. The CDR3 extends over 16 amino acids. Germline V gene lookup returns CDR1 LNHDA and CDR2 SQIVND (reference sequence). CDR3 sequence reads: CASSFPGHNVMDTQYF. The full variable domain, with the rest looked up from reference TRBV19 and TRBJ2-3, is DGGITQSPKYLFRKEGQNVTLSCEQNLNHDAMYWYRQDPGQGLRLIYYSQIVNDFQKGDIAEGYSVSREKKESFPLTVTSAQKNPTAFYLCASSFPGHNVMDTQYFGPGTRLTVL.

The V and J genes are TRBV20-1 and TRBJ2-7; the TCRdb call, TRBD1, lacks DNA for checking. CDR1 is DFQATT and CDR2 is SNEGSKA in the germline V gene (reference sequence). The CDR3 length is 13 residues. The chain's CDR3 is CSARTGTDYEQYF.

This chain uses TRBV20-1 with TRBJ2-7; TCRdb's D call of TRBD2 is untestable without DNA. CDR1 and CDR2 from the germline V gene are DFQATT and SNEGSKA (reference sequence). The CDR3 consists of 15 residues. The CDR3 sequence: CSAPRRSGGDYEQYF.

The chain combines TRBV6-5 with TRBJ2-7; TCRdb outputs TRBD1, but without DNA this stays unchecked. Per germline, CDR1 MNHEY and CDR2 SVGAGI. This CDR3 contains 14 residues. CDR3 loop: CASSYVGSGDEQYF.

V usage is TRBV7-9 and J usage is TRBJ2-1; TCRdb names TRBD2, which stays unverified in the absence of DNA. Germline V CDR1 and CDR2: SEHNR, FQNEAQ (reference sequence). The CDR3 covers 13 residues. The CDR3 protein is CASSKRGFDEQFF.

The chain combines TRBV12-3 or TRBV12-4 with TRBJ2-1; TCRdb's D call, TRBD1, is unchecked because there is no DNA. The CDR3 runs 16 residues. The CDR3 spells CASSFPSSRGANEQFF.

The gene calls are TRBV19 and TRBJ2-2; without DNA, the TCRdb call of TRBD1 cannot be checked. This CDR3 spans 15 amino acids. Germline CDR1 reads LNHDA; CDR2 reads SQIVND (reference sequence). The CDR3 sequence: CASSTTGPNTGELFF.

The chain employs TRBV7-2 and TRBJ1-1; TCRdb selects TRBD1, and the lack of DNA leaves this call unchecked. From germline, CDR1 is SGHTA and CDR2 FQGNSA. The length of the CDR3 is 14 residues. CDR3 amino acids: CASSSETARTEAFF. Full variable domain (rest looked up from reference TRBV7-2 and TRBJ1-1): GAGVSQSPSNKVTEKGKDVELRCDPISGHTALYWYRQSLGQGLEFLIYFQGNSAPDKSGLPSDRFSAERTGGSVSTLTIQRTQQEDSAVYLCASSSETARTEAFFGQGTRLTVV.

V gene TRBV5-1 combines with J gene TRBJ2-7; with no DNA, the TCRdb D assignment of TRBD1 cannot be verified. CDR3 length equals 16 residues. The germline CDR1 and CDR2 sequences are SGHRS and YFSETQ. The CDR3 reads CASSYGQGPVTYEQYF.